This T cell receptor (beta chain) derives from a study of blood T cell repertoires in COVID-19. This clone showed up many times. Sequencing used immunoSEQ multiplex PCR; TCRdb keeps in-frame clones, though not all of them. Here the sample spans about 190,000 clones, 79% being singletons. The CDR3 loop spans 13 amino acids. Per germline, CDR1 SQVTM and CDR2 ANQGSEA. Deletions cut 3 bases from V and 4 bases from J, with 12 bases between. V and J are TRBV29-1 and TRBJ1-1, with D unclear. The sample consisted of peripheral blood. The source of this sequence is a man aged 55 to 70 with active or convalescent COVID-19. CDR3 loop: CSVDDRGSTEAFF. The CDR3 DNA is TGCAGCGTTGATGATCGGGGAAGCACTGAAGCTTTCTTT.